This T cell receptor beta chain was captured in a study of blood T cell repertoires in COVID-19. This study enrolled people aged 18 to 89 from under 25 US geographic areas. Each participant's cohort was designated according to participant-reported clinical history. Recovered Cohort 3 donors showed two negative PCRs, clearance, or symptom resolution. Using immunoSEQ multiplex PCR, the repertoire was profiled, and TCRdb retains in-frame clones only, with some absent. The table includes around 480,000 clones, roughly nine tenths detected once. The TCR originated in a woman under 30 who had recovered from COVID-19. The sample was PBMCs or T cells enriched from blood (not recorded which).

Written as DNA, the CDR3 is TGTGCCAGCAGCTTACTCGAAGTAGCGGGGGGTGGCGGGGAGCTGTTTTTT. It encodes CASSLLEVAGGGGELFF. This chain uses TRBV11-2 with TRBJ2-2, with 10 nucleotides matching TRBD2. The CDR3 has 17 amino acids. The junction had 10 bases not matched to a gene; V was cut back by 2 bases and J by 7 bases. The V gene's germline CDR1 is SGHAT and CDR2 FQNNGV.